A single sample gave rise to the 18 T cell receptor beta chains below, sequenced in a study of CD4 T cells in relation to SARS-CoV-2 and coronaviruses. CD4+ T cells from unexposed donors were obtained before the COVID-19 pandemic (2011-2018). CD4+ T cells were isolated from the cells after roughly 11 days of culture. Their target antigens are unknown. Measured with immunoSEQ multiplex PCR; TCRdb has only the in-frame clones, and not every one. The sample consists of some 16,000 clones, around 80% of them appearing once. The sequenced material came from CD4+ T cells from PBMCs, cultured in vitro. The receptors originated from a human donor in good health.

The chain joins TRBV6-5 to TRBJ1-5; no reliable D call. Germline lookup yields CDR1 MNHEY and CDR2 SVGAGI. The CDR3 has 13 amino acids. Trimming shortened V by 6 bases and J by 8 bases, and 14 bases separated the two germline ends. CDR3 DNA sequence: TGTGCCAGCAGCCGGACCGTCCGGGAGCCCCAGCATTTT. It encodes CASSRTVREPQHF.

V gene TRBV7-2 combines with J gene TRBJ1-1; D is undetermined. V was clipped by 2 bases and J by 4 bases, with 14 bases between them. The CDR3 loop spans 15 amino acids. Germline lookup yields CDR1 SGHTA and CDR2 FQGNSA. The CDR3 DNA is TGTGCCAGCAGCTTAAACAGCGGGAGTGGCACTGAAGCTTTCTTT. Its translation: CASSLNSGSGTEAFF. Together with reference TRBV7-2 and TRBJ1-1, the CDR3 gives the full variable domain: GAGVSQSPSNKVTEKGKDVELRCDPISGHTALYWYRQSLGQGLEFLIYFQGNSAPDKSGLPSDRFSAERTGGSVSTLTIQRTQQEDSAVYLCASSLNSGSGTEAFFGQGTRLTVV.

The chain links TRBV30 to TRBJ2-7; D uncertain. CDR1 and CDR2 from the germline V gene are GTSNPN and SVGIG (reference sequence). Deletions cut 0 bases from V and 2 bases from J, with 11 bases between. This CDR3 region has 14 residues. The CDR3 is CAWSVLNRAYEQYF. In DNA, the CDR3 is TGTGCCTGGAGTGTACTGAACAGAGCCTACGAGCAGTACTTC.

The chain combines TRBV7-3 with TRBJ1-2; tentatively, D is TRBD1 (5 bases). V gave up 4 bases and J gave up 7 bases, with 13 bases separating them. In germline, CDR1 is SGHTA, CDR2 FQGTGA. This CDR3 contains 13 residues. The CDR3 protein is CASSSRTGGGYTF. The CDR3 region has the DNA TGTGCCAGCAGCTCCCGGACCGGGGGTGGCTACACCTTC.

The chain uses TRBV10-3 and TRBJ2-2, with D possibly matching TRBD2 (5 bases). The CDR3 runs to 15 residues. Germline-derived CDR1 and CDR2 are ENHRY and SYGVKD. V gave up 7 bases and J gave up 3 bases, with 15 bases separating them. The CDR3 region is CAITSRGLHTGELFF. In DNA, the CDR3 is TGTGCCATCACGTCCCGAGGGTTACACACCGGGGAGCTGTTTTTT.

The CDR3 DNA reads TGCGCCAGCAGCCAAGATCAAGGGATGTATGGCTACACCTTC. This translates into CASSQDQGMYGYTF. The chain is built from TRBV4-3 and TRBJ1-2; no clear D gene. V lost 0 bases, J lost 5 bases, and 10 bases lay in between. This CDR3 is built from 14 residues. Germline V lookup: CDR1 LGHNA, CDR2 YSLEER.

The CDR3 DNA reads TGTGCCATCAGTGAGAGGGGGGGGAACACTGAAGCTTTCTTT. This sequence encodes CAISERGGNTEAFF. The chain joins TRBV10-3 to TRBJ1-1; possibly TRBD1 for D (6 bases). CDR1 ENHRY and CDR2 SYGVKD come from the germline V gene. Trimming took off 2 bases at V and 1 base at J, with 8 bases between the two ends. The CDR3 contains 14 residues.

This chain uses TRBV9 with TRBJ1-1; D unclear. This CDR3 is 13 amino acids long. V was clipped by 4 bases and J by 1 base, with 8 bases between them. The V gene's germline CDR1 is SGDLS and CDR2 YYNGEE. The CDR3 region is CASSPEANTEAFF. CDR3 nucleotide sequence: TGTGCCAGCAGCCCGGAGGCGAACACTGAAGCTTTCTTT.

V gene TRBV9 combines with J gene TRBJ2-7; D may be TRBD2 (6 bases). Germline V gives CDR1 SGDLS, CDR2 YYNGEE. V was cut by 3 bases and J by 4 bases, with 17 bases left in between. This CDR3 is 15 amino acids long. CDR3 protein: CASSALPGLPYEQYF. CDR3 DNA: TGTGCCAGCAGCGCCTTACCGGGACTCCCATACGAGCAGTACTTC.

The chain is built from TRBV4-2 and TRBJ2-2; 7 nucleotides line up with TRBD1. CDR1 LGHNA and CDR2 YNFKEQ come from the germline V gene. The CDR3 loop spans 15 amino acids. V trimming: 1 base; J trimming: 7 bases; junction bases outside the gene matches: 6. Here the CDR3 reads CASSQGDRKGGELFF. The CDR3 DNA reads as TGTGCCAGCAGCCAAGGGGACAGAAAAGGCGGGGAGCTGTTTTTT.

J is TRBJ2-5 and V is TRBV11-2; D not certain. This CDR3 comprises 12 residues. The ends were cut back, 1 base at V and 2 bases at J, with 2 bases in the middle. Germline loops: CDR1 SGHAT, CDR2 FQNNGV. The CDR3, as DNA: TGTGCCAGCAGCTTAGGGCAAGAGACCCAGTACTTC. Encoded protein: CASSLGQETQYF.

This chain joins TRBV3-1 (or the pseudogene TRBV3-2) and TRBJ1-1; 8 nucleotides agree with TRBD1. The CDR3 is 15 amino acids. With 3 bases clipped from V and 1 base from J, the junction kept 4 bases outside the gene matches. CDR1 LGHDT and CDR2 YNNKEL come from the germline V gene (reference sequence). CDR3 loop: CASSHGDRRNTEAFF. DNA for the CDR3: TGTGCCAGCAGCCACGGGGACAGGAGGAACACTGAAGCTTTCTTT.

This rearrangement joins TRBV10-3 to TRBJ2-7; unclear D gene. The germline V and J ends were trimmed by 2 bases and 4 bases, with 12 bases remaining between them. CDR3 length: 14 residues. CDR1 and CDR2 (germline): ENHRY, SYGVKD. The CDR3 DNA reads as TGTGCCATCAGTGAGGGGGTGTGGGTTTACGAGCAGTACTTC. Translated, it gives CAISEGVWVYEQYF.

The chain joins TRBV12-3 or TRBV12-4 to TRBJ1-2; D uncertain. V was shortened by 0 bases and J by 6 bases, with 8 bases between the two germline ends. The CDR3 is made up of 13 amino acids. Here the CDR3 DNA reads TGTGCCAGCAGTTTAGCGCTTGGGAATGGCTACACCTTC. Translated, it gives CASSLALGNGYTF.

This clone was recorded a few times. Sequence at one end of the junction differs from germline and may be a read error. The chain recombines TRBV7-7 with TRBJ2-7, with 10 bases identical to TRBD1. The CDR3 is 16 residues long. Germline V gene lookup returns CDR1 SSHAT and CDR2 FNYEAQ (reference sequence). CDR3 amino acids: CASSPRAGQGTNEQYF. CDR3 bases: TGTGCTAGCAGCCCTCGAGCGGGACAGGGGACGAACGAGCAGTACTTC.

This clone was seen more than once but under ten times. The rearrangement joins TRBV11-2 to TRBJ2-1, with D possibly matching TRBD2 (6 bases). The CDR3 runs to 15 residues. The germline CDR1 and CDR2 sequences are SGHAT and FQNNGV. The V and J ends lost 1 base and 5 bases respectively, with 12 bases between them. The chain's CDR3 is CASSLVVSGDNEQFF. In DNA, the CDR3 is TGTGCCAGCAGCTTAGTAGTTAGCGGTGACAATGAGCAGTTCTTC.

The rearrangement joins TRBV7-5 to TRBJ2-7; TRBD2 reflects the table's D call only, with no check against the DNA. TRBV7-5 has pseudogene status. This CDR3 region has 12 residues. For the CDR3, the DNA is TGTGCCAGAAGCGCCCGGGGCTACGAGCAGTACTTC. Residues: CARSARGYEQYF.

The chain has TRBV3-1 (or the pseudogene TRBV3-2) and TRBJ2-2; D may be TRBD1 or TRBD2 (5 bases each). Germline V gives CDR1 LGHDT, CDR2 YNNKEL (reference sequence). The CDR3 sequence is 19 residues long. The V end lost 0 bases, the J end lost 6 bases, and 23 bases lay between the germline ends. DNA of the CDR3: TGTGCCAGCAGCCAAGAAGAGAAGCCGAGTGGGACCGCGGCCGGGGAGCTGTTTTTT. It codes for CASSQEEKPSGTAAGELFF.